Shown below are 23 T cell receptor beta chains from a single sample sequenced in a study of T cells after yellow fever vaccination. One entry per CDR3 protein, called by TCRdb with MiXCR from the 5' RACE reads. The table lists 200,000 to 300,000 distinct CDR3 sequences, roughly 3.5% of them singletons. The sample in question was PBMCs, obtained 15 days after the yellow fever booster vaccination. These receptors originate from a man aged 18 to 35 who received the YFV17D yellow fever vaccine.

At least ten counts were recorded for this clonotype. V gene TRBV7-2 combines with J gene TRBJ1-1, with 9 bases identical to TRBD1. CDR3 length: 14 residues. Germline V gene lookup returns CDR1 SGHTA and CDR2 FQGNSA. The V and J ends lost 8 bases and 4 bases, in that order; junction bases with no gene match: 8. The chain's CDR3 is CASSEDRGRTEAFF. The CDR3 coding sequence is TGTGCCAGCTCGGAGGACAGGGGTCGCACTGAAGCTTTCTTT.

This clonotype has just a few counts. The J gene is TRBJ2-4, the V gene TRBV20-1; D not resolved. V was cut by 0 bases and J by 4 bases, with 13 bases left in between. The CDR3 spans 15 residues. Germline V CDR1 and CDR2: DFQATT, SNEGSKA (reference sequence). CDR3 in amino acids: CSAREGGDRKNIQYF. CDR3 coding DNA: TGCAGTGCTAGAGAGGGTGGGGATCGGAAAAACATTCAGTACTTC.

This clonotype has a count of ten or more. This chain connects TRBV7-2 to TRBJ1-5; TRBD1 matches at 8 bases. The CDR3 loop spans 15 amino acids. The ends lost 3 bases at V and 1 base at J; junction bases unmatched: 2. Germline values: CDR1 SGHTA, CDR2 FQGNSA. The CDR3: CASSFAGGSNQPQHF. The CDR3 DNA sequence: TGTGCCAGCAGCTTCGCAGGGGGCAGCAATCAGCCCCAGCATTTT.

Ten or more counts support this clonotype. This chain links TRBV5-1 with TRBJ1-1; the D is unclear. The germline V and J ends were trimmed by 4 bases and 0 bases, with 13 bases remaining between them. This CDR3 is 15 amino acids long. The germline gives CDR1 SGHRS, CDR2 YFSETQ. The CDR3 sequence is CASSQKETVNTEAFF. CDR3 DNA sequence: TGCGCCAGCAGCCAGAAGGAAACAGTGAACACTGAAGCTTTCTTT.

The chain links TRBV19 to TRBJ1-2; D might be TRBD1 (6 bases). The CDR3 totals 12 residues. The germline V gene encodes CDR1 LNHDA and CDR2 SQIVND (reference sequence). Trimming took 5 bases from V and 8 from J, leaving 12 bases between them. The CDR3 nucleotides read TGTGCCAGTAGTTTACAGGGTTGGGGCTACACCTTC. This gives the protein CASSLQGWGYTF. Looking up the rest from reference TRBV19 and TRBJ1-2 gives the full variable domain: DGGITQSPKYLFRKEGQNVTLSCEQNLNHDAMYWYRQDPGQGLRLIYYSQIVNDFQKGDIAEGYSVSREKKESFPLTVTSAQKNPTAFYLCASSLQGWGYTFGSGTRLTVV.

This clonotype was counted at least ten times. The rearrangement links TRBV20-1 to TRBJ2-3; D tentatively fits TRBD1 or TRBD2 (6 bases each). V lost 5 bases, J lost 3 bases, and 12 bases lay in between. Germline assignment: CDR1 DFQATT and CDR2 SNEGSKA (reference sequence). CDR3 size: 13 residues. CDR3 amino acids: CSAVGGLTDTQYF. Here the CDR3 DNA reads TGCAGTGCTGTTGGGGGGCTAACAGATACGCAGTATTTT.

This clonotype was seen at least ten times. This sequence joins TRBV29-1 and TRBJ2-3; 8 bases fit TRBD1. After removal of 6 bases from V and 4 bases from J, the junction contained 12 bases not matched to a gene. The germline V gene encodes CDR1 SQVTM and CDR2 ANQGSEA. The CDR3 is 15 residues long. The CDR3 loop is CSVQPWRTGPDTQYF. Written as DNA, the CDR3 is TGCAGCGTCCAACCCTGGAGGACAGGGCCAGATACGCAGTATTTT.

This clonotype showed up many times. The rearrangement joins TRBV6-1 to TRBJ1-5; D is ambiguous. This CDR3 comprises 12 residues. The V gene lost 4 bases and the J gene lost 4 bases, with 5 bases spanning the gap. Looked up from germline, CDR1 is MNHNS and CDR2 is SASEGT. The CDR3 reads CASSGTNQPQHF. DNA for the CDR3: TGTGCCAGCAGTGGGACGAATCAGCCCCAGCATTTT.

This chain joins TRBV12-2 and TRBJ2-5; whether TRBD1, the table's D call, matches the DNA was not checked. TRBV12-2 is a listed pseudogene. The CDR3 extends over 11 amino acids. CDR3 coding DNA: TGTGCAAGTCGCTCCCCCCTGGCCCAGTACTTC. Its protein product is CASRSPLAQYF.

This clonotype has at least ten counts. The chain employs TRBV7-2 and TRBJ2-4; D perhaps matches TRBD2 (5 bases). Deletions cut 5 bases from V and 10 bases from J, with 15 bases between. The germline CDR1 and CDR2 sequences are SGHTA and FQGNSA. This CDR3 is built from 13 residues. The DNA for the CDR3 is TGTGCCAGCAGCCCCTTGGAGGTTACAATTCAGTACTTC. Protein product: CASSPLEVTIQYF. The variable domain in full, completed from reference TRBV7-2 and TRBJ2-4, reads GAGVSQSPSNKVTEKGKDVELRCDPISGHTALYWYRQSLGQGLEFLIYFQGNSAPDKSGLPSDRFSAERTGGSVSTLTIQRTQQEDSAVYLCASSPLEVTIQYFGAGTRLSVL.

This clonotype was seen repeatedly, ten times or more. The V gene is TRBV7-2, the J gene TRBJ2-5, with 11 bases lining up with TRBD2. The CDR3 has 18 amino acids. The V gene end was trimmed by 1 base and the J gene end by 0 bases; junction bases not matched to a gene: 7. Germline V gene lookup returns CDR1 SGHTA and CDR2 FQGNSA. This CDR3 is CASSLGLAGRSYQETQYF. The CDR3 nucleotides are TGTGCCAGCAGCTTAGGACTAGCGGGGAGGTCGTACCAAGAGACCCAGTACTTC.

This clonotype was recorded many times. The chain uses TRBV20-1 and TRBJ1-5; 7 bases fit TRBD1. Germline trimming cut 3 bases from V and 0 bases from J; bases unmatched to any gene: 17. The CDR3 is 19 amino acids. Germline V gene data show CDR1 as DFQATT and CDR2 as SNEGSKA (reference sequence). This CDR3 is CSARDHLRDRANSNQPQHF. The CDR3 DNA follows: TGCAGTGCTAGGGACCACCTAAGGGACAGAGCTAATAGCAATCAGCCCCAGCATTTT.

This clonotype was counted ten times or more. This sequence joins TRBV7-2 and TRBJ1-5; tentatively, D is TRBD1 (6 bases). V lost 2 bases and J lost 10, with 9 bases in between. This CDR3 region has 12 residues. CDR1 and CDR2 from the germline V gene are SGHTA and FQGNSA. The CDR3 sequence is CASSLMGGPQHF. The CDR3, as DNA: TGTGCCAGCAGCTTAATGGGGGGCCCCCAGCATTTT.

This clonotype was recorded many times. V usage is TRBV20-1 and J usage is TRBJ1-2; no clear D. The CDR3 contains 12 residues. Per the germline V gene, CDR1 is DFQATT and CDR2 is SNEGSKA (reference sequence). With 4 bases removed from V and 3 bases from J, the gap between germline ends came to 9 bases. The DNA of the CDR3 is TGCAGTGCTACTGCGGGTGACTATGGCTACACCTTC. The encoded protein is CSATAGDYGYTF.

This clonotype was observed at least ten times. For the CDR3, the DNA is TGCGCCAGCAGCTTGGTTCCTAGCGGGGGAACAAGCACAGATACGCAGTATTTT. As protein: CASSLVPSGGTSTDTQYF. The gene calls are TRBV5-1 and TRBJ2-3, with 10 bases lining up with TRBD2. Unmatched junction bases numbered 7, after V lost 0 bases and J lost 0 bases. This CDR3 region has 18 residues. Per the germline V gene, CDR1 is SGHRS and CDR2 is YFSETQ.

The sample holds many counts of this clonotype. The chain recombines TRBV4-3 with TRBJ2-5, with TRBD2 matching over 10 bases. V lost 5 bases and J lost 5; bases outside the gene matches: 20. CDR1 and CDR2 from the germline V gene are LGHNA and YSLEER. CDR3 size: 19 residues. DNA for the CDR3: TGCGCCAGCAGCAAAAGGGTTCAGGGGACTAGCGTATCGAAGGAGACCCAGTACTTC. Amino acids: CASSKRVQGTSVSKETQYF.

This clonotype came up many times. The CDR3 DNA reads as TGTGCCAGCAGCGACCGGGGTCTGGTCTATCGAGAGACCCAGTACTTC. It yields the protein CASSDRGLVYRETQYF. The chain employs TRBV6-2 or TRBV6-3 and TRBJ2-5; TRBD2 is a possible D gene (5 bases). With 6 bases removed from V and 4 bases from J, the gap between germline ends came to 21 bases. The CDR3 is made up of 16 amino acids. Germline CDR1 reads MNHEY; CDR2 reads SVGEGT.

This clonotype showed up many times. Here the CDR3 DNA reads TGTGCCAGCACCCCCTTACAAGGAGCTGGGGCCAACGTCCTGACTTTC. It specifies CASTPLQGAGANVLTF. The V call is TRBV6-5, the J call TRBJ2-6; D call uncertain. This CDR3 region has 16 residues. With 7 bases removed from V and 2 bases from J, the gap between germline ends came to 15 bases. Germline assignment: CDR1 MNHEY and CDR2 SVGAGI.

Remarks on this clonotype: This may arise from a read error, as a much more abundant clone is one base away. The DNA is omitted, as the CDR3 cannot be located on it reliably, and the CDR3 follows TCRdb's listing. This chain joins TRBV29-1 and TRBJ2-1; the table calls TRBD2, which could not be checked here. The CDR3 contains 14 residues when both ends are counted. The germline gives CDR1 SQVTM, CDR2 ANQGSEA. The CDR3 region is CSVEKVAGGNEEFF.

A few counts support this clonotype. Compared with germline, one end of the junction differs, possibly owing to a read error. The V call is TRBV12-3 or TRBV12-4, the J call TRBJ1-4, with D uncertain. This CDR3 is 14 amino acids long. The CDR3 is CASRDPGDNEKLIF. The CDR3 DNA follows: TGTGCCAGCAGAGACCCGGGCGATAATGAAAAACTGATTTTT.

This clonotype was counted many times. The V gene is TRBV4-3, the J gene TRBJ2-3, with a weak D call TRBD2 (5 bases). The CDR3 spans 19 residues. Germline lookup yields CDR1 LGHNA and CDR2 YSLEER. V was trimmed by 1 base and J by 4 bases, leaving 24 bases between them. CDR3 residues: CASSQVGTGLPIGADTQYF. In DNA, the CDR3 is TGCGCCAGCAGCCAAGTGGGAACCGGACTCCCAATAGGTGCAGATACGCAGTATTTT.

This clonotype was recorded many times. The chain uses TRBV5-1 and TRBJ2-7; either TRBD1 or TRBD2 may supply D (5 bases each). The germline V and J ends were trimmed by 4 bases and 4 bases, with 12 bases remaining between them. The CDR3 is 13 amino acids. Germline values: CDR1 SGHRS, CDR2 YFSETQ. In DNA, the CDR3 is TGCGCCAGCAGCGCAGGGACGTATTACGAGCAGTACTTC. It yields the protein CASSAGTYYEQYF.

This clonotype was observed at least ten times. DNA for the CDR3: TGTGCCAGCAGCCAGAGACAGGGCAAGTTCTTC. This translates into CASSQRQGKFF. The gene calls are TRBV7-2 and TRBJ2-1; 7 bases map to TRBD1. From germline, CDR1 is SGHTA and CDR2 FQGNSA. The trim removed 5 bases at V and 14 bases at J, leaving 6 bases unmatched. The CDR3 runs 11 residues.